The 3 T cell receptor beta chains presented below share a single source sample, sequenced in a study of ipilimumab plus nivolumab after autologous stem cell transplantation. TCRdb's table, derived via immunoSEQ multiplex PCR, lists solely in-frame clones and lacks some. This table holds about 83,000 clones, 75% to 85% found once. Sequencing was performed on PBMCs, taken in a trial of ipilimumab plus nivolumab as post-transplant consolidation. All receptors come from a male donor with diffuse large B-cell lymphoma.

The chain has TRBV4-3 and TRBJ1-5, with D unclear. Trimming stripped 3 bases from V and 1 base from J, with 10 bases between. The CDR3 sequence is 15 residues long. CDR1 is LGHNA, CDR2 YSLEER, per germline. CDR3 in DNA: TGCGCCAGCAGCCAGTCCGGCCGCAGCAATCAGCCCCAGCATTTT. Translated: CASSQSGRSNQPQHF.

The rearrangement joins TRBV5-1 to TRBJ2-6, with TRBD2 matching 8 bases. The germline V gene encodes CDR1 SGHRS and CDR2 YFSETQ. Trimming at V came to 5 bases and at J to 0 bases, leaving 7 bases not matched to a gene. This CDR3 spans 17 amino acids. DNA of the CDR3: TGCGCCAGCAGTGCGGGGGGCCTCCGCTCTGGGGCCAACGTCCTGACTTTC. Amino acids: CASSAGGLRSGANVLTF.

V usage is TRBV15 and J usage is TRBJ1-5, with a tentative D call TRBD1 (6 bases). Germline V CDR1 and CDR2: LNHNV, YYDKDF (reference sequence). This CDR3 contains 15 residues. V dropped 4 bases and J dropped 6 bases, with 16 bases sitting between them. The CDR3 here is CATSIKQGRGQPQHF. For the CDR3, the DNA is TGTGCCACCAGCATAAAACAGGGACGCGGTCAGCCCCAGCATTTT.